What follows are 3 T cell receptor beta chains derived from one specimen sequenced in a study of cytotoxic CD8 clonotypes in ibrutinib-treated CLL. The method was immunoSEQ multiplex PCR; TCRdb's version includes in-frame clones alone and lacks a portion of them. The table lists around 160,000 clones, roughly 86% of them singletons. The starting material was PBMCs, obtained after 12 months of ibrutinib treatment. The receptors come from a human donor with chronic lymphocytic leukemia.

The chain uses TRBV7-3 and TRBJ2-3, with D perhaps given as TRBD1 or TRBD2 (5 bases each). V was cut by 1 base and J by 2 bases, with 10 bases left in between. The CDR3 loop spans 15 amino acids. Germline V gene lookup returns CDR1 SGHTA and CDR2 FQGTGA. The CDR3 region is CASSLRGRDTDTQYF. CDR3 coding DNA: TGTGCCAGCAGCTTAAGGGGCCGGGACACAGATACGCAGTATTTT.

CDR3 sequence (DNA): TGTGCCAGCAGCCAAGATCCCTCCGCTCGCGTGGCCCAGTACTTC. This encodes CASSQDPSARVAQYF. This chain links TRBV4-2 with TRBJ2-5; D unclear. Germline V lookup: CDR1 LGHNA, CDR2 YNFKEQ. CDR3 length equals 15 residues. Trimming took off 0 bases at V and 9 bases at J, with 17 bases between the two ends.

This clone was counted once. This rearrangement joins TRBV2 to TRBJ2-5, with 10 positions matching TRBD1. The length of the CDR3 is 17 residues. Trimming removed 7 bases from V and 5 bases from J; junction bases left unmatched: 16. Germline CDR1 SNHLY, CDR2 FYNNEI. The CDR3 loop is CASTQLGTGAMGETQYF. In nucleotides, the CDR3 is TGTGCCAGCACCCAACTAGGGACAGGGGCTATGGGGGAGACCCAGTACTTC.